The present entry profiles one T cell receptor (beta chain) with its context. Its antigen remains unknown. The CDR3 is 15 amino acids. V lost 4 bases and J 0 bases, leaving 11 bases between the germline ends. Germline lookup yields CDR1 SGDLS and CDR2 YYNGEE. The timepoints at which blood was sampled were baseline, cycle 4 day 1, and cycle 7 day 1. Sequencing was performed with immunoSEQ multiplex PCR; in TCRdb, only in-frame clones are kept and a portion is missing. Of about 32,000 clones in the sample, about four fifths were seen once. The sample comes from a study of OX40 agonist ivuxolimab in advanced cancers. Study information: Among those enrolled, mean age was 60 years (range about 20 to 79) and approximately 80% were male.

Whole-study results and caveats: The CD4+ and CD8+ T cells in the blood had expanded clonally by week 6 at 0.1 to 3.0 mg/kg.

The sequence was obtained from an adult with an advanced solid tumor such as melanoma, head and neck, liver or kidney cancer. This chain links TRBV9 with TRBJ2-1; the D gene is possibly TRBD1 (6 bases). The sample consisted of CD4+ or CD8+ T cells sorted from blood, taken in a trial of the OX40 agonist ivuxolimab. Written as DNA, the CDR3 is TGTGCCAGCAGCCCAACGGACAGCTCCTACAATGAGCAGTTCTTC. It translates to CASSPTDSSYNEQFF.